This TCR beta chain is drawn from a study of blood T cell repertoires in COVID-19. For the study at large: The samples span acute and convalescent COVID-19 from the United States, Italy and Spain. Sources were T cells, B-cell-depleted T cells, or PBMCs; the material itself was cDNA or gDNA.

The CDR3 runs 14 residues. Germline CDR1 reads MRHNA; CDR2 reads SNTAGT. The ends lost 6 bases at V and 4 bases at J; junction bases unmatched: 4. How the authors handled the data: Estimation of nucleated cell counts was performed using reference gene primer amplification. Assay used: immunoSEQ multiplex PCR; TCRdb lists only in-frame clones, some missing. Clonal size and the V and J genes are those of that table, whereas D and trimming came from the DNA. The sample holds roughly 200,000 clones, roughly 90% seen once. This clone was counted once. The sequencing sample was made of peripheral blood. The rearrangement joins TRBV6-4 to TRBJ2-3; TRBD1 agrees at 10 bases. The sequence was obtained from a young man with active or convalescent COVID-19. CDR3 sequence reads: CASSEGTGADTQYF. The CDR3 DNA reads TGTGCCAGCAGCGAAGGGACAGGGGCAGATACGCAGTATTTT.